Reported below is one T cell receptor beta chain. This entry belongs to a study of somatic mutations in cytotoxic T cells in rheumatoid arthritis. Study-wide background: Some V beta antibody-stained T-cell populations were flow-sorted at nearly 100% purity, including V beta1+ cells sequenced for TCRB.

Using immunoSEQ multiplex PCR, the repertoire was profiled, and TCRdb retains in-frame clones only, with some absent. The table includes fewer than 20,000 clones, 68% detected once. Germline V gene lookup returns CDR1 MDHEN and CDR2 SYDVKM. Trimming at V came to 2 bases and at J to 4 bases, leaving 14 bases not matched to a gene. This CDR3 contains 18 residues. V gene TRBV28 combines with J gene TRBJ2-3; the match to TRBD2 covers 8 bases. Material: CD8+ T cells sorted from blood. The sequence was collected from an adult with rheumatoid arthritis. This chain's CDR3 is CASSLGAGGAKVADTQYF. The CDR3 DNA sequence: TGTGCCAGCAGTTTAGGGGCGGGGGGCGCTAAGGTGGCAGATACGCAGTATTTT.